This section outlines one T cell receptor (beta chain) sequence together with its context. Its antigen remains unidentified. The CDR3 totals 15 residues. Per germline, CDR1 LGHDT and CDR2 YNNKEL (reference sequence). The ends lost 6 bases at V and 0 bases at J; junction bases unmatched: 6. The sample is drawn from a study of T cell responses to AZD1222 COVID-19 vaccine. Sequencing used immunoSEQ multiplex PCR; TCRdb keeps in-frame clones, though not all of them. Of roughly 120,000 clones in the sample, around 88% were seen once. General study results and limits: Nearly half of unique spike-specific TCRs reportedly avoided B.1.351 and B.1.1.7 mutated regions.

Sequencing was performed on peripheral blood, taken on day 0 of AZD1222 vaccination. The chain joins TRBV3-1 (or the pseudogene TRBV3-2) to TRBJ1-1, with 8 bases identical to TRBD1. This receptor was identified in an adult in good health. CDR3 nucleotides: TGTGCCAGCAGGCCTCAGGGGGCGGTGAACACTGAAGCTTTCTTT. Protein: CASRPQGAVNTEAFF.